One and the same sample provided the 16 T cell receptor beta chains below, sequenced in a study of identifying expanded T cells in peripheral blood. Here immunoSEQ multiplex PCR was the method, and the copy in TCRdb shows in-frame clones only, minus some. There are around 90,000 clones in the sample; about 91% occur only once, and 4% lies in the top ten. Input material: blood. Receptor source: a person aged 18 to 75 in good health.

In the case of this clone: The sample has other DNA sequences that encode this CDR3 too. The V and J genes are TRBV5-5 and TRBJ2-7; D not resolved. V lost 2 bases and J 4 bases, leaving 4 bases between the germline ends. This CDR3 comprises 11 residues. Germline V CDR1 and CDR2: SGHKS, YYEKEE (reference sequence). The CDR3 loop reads CASSFSYEQYF. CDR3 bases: TGTGCCAGCAGCTTCTCTTACGAGCAGTACTTC.

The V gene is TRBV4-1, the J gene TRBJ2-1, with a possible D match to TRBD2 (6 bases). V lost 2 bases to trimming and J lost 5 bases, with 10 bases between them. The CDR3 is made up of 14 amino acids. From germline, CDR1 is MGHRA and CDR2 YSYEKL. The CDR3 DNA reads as TGCGCCAGCAGCCAACTGACTAGGCACAATGAGCAGTTCTTC. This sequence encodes CASSQLTRHNEQFF.

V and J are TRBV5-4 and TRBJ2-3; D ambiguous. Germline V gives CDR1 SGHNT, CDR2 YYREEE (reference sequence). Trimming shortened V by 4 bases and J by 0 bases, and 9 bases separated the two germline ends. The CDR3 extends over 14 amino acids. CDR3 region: CASSATSSTDTQYF. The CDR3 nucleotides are TGTGCCAGCAGCGCGACCTCCAGCACAGATACGCAGTATTTT.

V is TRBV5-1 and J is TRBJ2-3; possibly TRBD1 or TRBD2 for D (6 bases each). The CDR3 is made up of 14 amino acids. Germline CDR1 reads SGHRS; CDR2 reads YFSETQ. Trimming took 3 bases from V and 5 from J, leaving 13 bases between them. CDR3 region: CASSSMRGEDTQYF. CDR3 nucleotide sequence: TGCGCCAGCAGCTCTATGAGGGGGGAAGATACGCAGTATTTT.

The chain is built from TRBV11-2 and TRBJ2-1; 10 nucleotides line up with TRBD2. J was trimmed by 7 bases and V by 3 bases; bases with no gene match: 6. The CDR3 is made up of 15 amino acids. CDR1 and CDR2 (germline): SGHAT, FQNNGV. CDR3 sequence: CASSFRGLAVNEQFF. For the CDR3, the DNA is TGTGCCAGCAGCTTCAGAGGACTAGCGGTAAATGAGCAGTTCTTC.

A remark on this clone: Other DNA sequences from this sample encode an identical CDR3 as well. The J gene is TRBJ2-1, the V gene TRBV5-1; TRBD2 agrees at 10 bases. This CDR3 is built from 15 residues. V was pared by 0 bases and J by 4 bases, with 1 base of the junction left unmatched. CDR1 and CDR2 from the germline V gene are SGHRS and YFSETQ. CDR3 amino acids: CASSLERGGYNEQFF. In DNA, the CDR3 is TGCGCCAGCAGCTTGGAGCGGGGGGGTTACAATGAGCAGTTCTTC. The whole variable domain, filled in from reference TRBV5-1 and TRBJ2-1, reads KAGVTQTPRYLIKTRGQQVTLSCSPISGHRSVSWYQQTPGQGLQFLFEYFSETQRNKGNFPGRFSGRQFSNSRSEMNVSTLELGDSALYLCASSLERGGYNEQFFGPGTRLTVL.

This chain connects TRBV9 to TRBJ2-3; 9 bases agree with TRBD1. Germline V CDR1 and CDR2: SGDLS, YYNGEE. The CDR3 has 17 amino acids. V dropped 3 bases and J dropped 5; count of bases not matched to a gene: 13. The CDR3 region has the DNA TGTGCCAGCAGCGCCCGGGGACAGGGAAACCCCGAAGATACGCAGTATTTT. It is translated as CASSARGQGNPEDTQYF.

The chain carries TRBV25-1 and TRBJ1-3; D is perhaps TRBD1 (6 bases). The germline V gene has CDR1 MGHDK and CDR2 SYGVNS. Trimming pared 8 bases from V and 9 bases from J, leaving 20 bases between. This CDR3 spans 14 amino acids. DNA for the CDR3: TGTGCCAGCGCCCCACAGGGACCCTTGGGCACCATATATTTT. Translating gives CASAPQGPLGTIYF.

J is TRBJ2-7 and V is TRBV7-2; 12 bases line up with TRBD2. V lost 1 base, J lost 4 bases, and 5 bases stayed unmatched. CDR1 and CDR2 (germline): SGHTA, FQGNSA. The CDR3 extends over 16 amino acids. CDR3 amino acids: CASSLGTSGMGYEQYF. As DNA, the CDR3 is TGTGCCAGCAGCTTAGGGACTAGCGGGATGGGTTACGAGCAGTACTTC.

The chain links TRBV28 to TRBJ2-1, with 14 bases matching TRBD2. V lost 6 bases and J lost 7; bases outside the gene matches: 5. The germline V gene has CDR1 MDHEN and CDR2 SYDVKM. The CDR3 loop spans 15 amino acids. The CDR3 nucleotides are TGTGCCAGCAGGGTGGGACTAGCGGGAGTTAATGAGCAGTTCTTC. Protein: CASRVGLAGVNEQFF.

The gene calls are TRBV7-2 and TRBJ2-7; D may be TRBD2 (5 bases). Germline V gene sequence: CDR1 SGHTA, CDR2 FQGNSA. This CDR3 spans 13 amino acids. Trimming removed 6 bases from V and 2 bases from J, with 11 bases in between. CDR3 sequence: CASSKDFAYEQYF. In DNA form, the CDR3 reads TGTGCCAGCAGTAAGGACTTCGCCTACGAGCAGTACTTC.

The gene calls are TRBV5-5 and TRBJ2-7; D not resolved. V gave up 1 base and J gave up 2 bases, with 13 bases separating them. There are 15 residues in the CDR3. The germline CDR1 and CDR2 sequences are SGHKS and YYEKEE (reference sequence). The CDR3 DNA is TGTGCCAGCAGCTTGTCCCTCACGGGCACCTACGAGCAGTACTTC. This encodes CASSLSLTGTYEQYF.

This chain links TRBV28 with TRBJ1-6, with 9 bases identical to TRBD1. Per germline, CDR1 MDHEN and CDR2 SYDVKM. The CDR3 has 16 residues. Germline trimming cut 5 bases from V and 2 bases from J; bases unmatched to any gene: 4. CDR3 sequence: CASSGGQGPYNSPLHF. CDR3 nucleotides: TGTGCCAGCAGTGGCGGACAGGGGCCCTATAATTCACCCCTCCACTTT. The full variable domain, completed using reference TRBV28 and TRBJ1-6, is DVKVTQSSRYLVKRTGEKVFLECVQDMDHENMFWYRQDPGLGLRLIYFSYDVKMKEKGDIPEGYSVSREKKERFSLILESASTNQTSMYLCASSGGQGPYNSPLHFGNGTRLTVT.

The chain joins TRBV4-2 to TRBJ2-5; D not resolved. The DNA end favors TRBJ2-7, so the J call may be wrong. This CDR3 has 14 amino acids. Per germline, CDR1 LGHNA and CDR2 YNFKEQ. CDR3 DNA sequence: TGTGCCAGCAGCCAAGAGCCCGGGTCCTACGAGCAGTACTTC. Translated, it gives CASSQEPGSYEQYF.

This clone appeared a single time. CDR3 sequence: CASSIPQTLNTEAFF. Here the CDR3 DNA reads TGTGCCAGTAGTATCCCACAAACGCTGAACACTGAAGCTTTCTTT. The chain has TRBV19 and TRBJ1-1, with D uncertain. Trimming stripped 3 bases from V and 0 bases from J, with 11 bases between. Germline V lookup: CDR1 LNHDA, CDR2 SQIVND (reference sequence). The CDR3 consists of 15 residues.

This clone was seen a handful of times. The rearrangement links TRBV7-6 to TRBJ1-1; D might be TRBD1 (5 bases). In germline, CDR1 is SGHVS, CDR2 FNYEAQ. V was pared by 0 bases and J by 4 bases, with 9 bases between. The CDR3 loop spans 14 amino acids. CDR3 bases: TGTGCCAGCAGCTTAGCGAGGGGTAGCACTGAAGCTTTCTTT. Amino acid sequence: CASSLARGSTEAFF.